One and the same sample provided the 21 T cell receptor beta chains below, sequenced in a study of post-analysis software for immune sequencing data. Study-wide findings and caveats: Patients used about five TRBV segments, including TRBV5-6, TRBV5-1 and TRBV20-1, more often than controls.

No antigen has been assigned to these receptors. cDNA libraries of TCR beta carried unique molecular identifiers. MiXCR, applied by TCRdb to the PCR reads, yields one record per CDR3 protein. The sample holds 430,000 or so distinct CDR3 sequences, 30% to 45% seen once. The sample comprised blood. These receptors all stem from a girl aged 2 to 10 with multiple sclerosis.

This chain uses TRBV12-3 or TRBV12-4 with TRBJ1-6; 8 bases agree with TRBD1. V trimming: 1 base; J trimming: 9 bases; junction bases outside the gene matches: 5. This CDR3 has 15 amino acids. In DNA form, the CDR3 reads TGTGCCAGCAGTTTAGAGGGCAGGGGGCTTTCACCCCTCCACTTT. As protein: CASSLEGRGLSPLHF.

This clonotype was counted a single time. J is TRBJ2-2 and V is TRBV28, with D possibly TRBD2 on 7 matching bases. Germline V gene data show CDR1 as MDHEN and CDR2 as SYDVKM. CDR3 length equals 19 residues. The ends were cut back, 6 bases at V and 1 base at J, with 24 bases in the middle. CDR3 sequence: CASRHRQWGASGNTGELFF. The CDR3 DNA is TGTGCCAGCAGACACCGCCAATGGGGGGCTAGCGGGAACACCGGGGAGCTGTTTTTT.

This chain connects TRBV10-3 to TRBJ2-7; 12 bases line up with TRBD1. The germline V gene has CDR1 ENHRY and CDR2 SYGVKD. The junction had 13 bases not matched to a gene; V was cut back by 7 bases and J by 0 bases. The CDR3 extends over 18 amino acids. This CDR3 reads CAIKPGQGAVQHSYEQYF. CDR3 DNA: TGTGCCATCAAGCCGGGACAGGGGGCTGTCCAACACTCCTACGAGCAGTACTTC.

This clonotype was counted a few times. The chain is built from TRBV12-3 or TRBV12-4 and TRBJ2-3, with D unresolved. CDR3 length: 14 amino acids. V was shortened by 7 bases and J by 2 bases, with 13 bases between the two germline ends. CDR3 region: CASMRAEITDTQYF. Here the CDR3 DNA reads TGTGCCAGCATGAGAGCAGAAATCACAGATACGCAGTATTTT.

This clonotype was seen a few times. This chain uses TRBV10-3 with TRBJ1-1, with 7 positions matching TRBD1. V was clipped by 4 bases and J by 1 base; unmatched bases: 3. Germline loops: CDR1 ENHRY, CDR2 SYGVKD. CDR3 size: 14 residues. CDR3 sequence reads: CAISVEGANTEAFF. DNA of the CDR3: TGTGCCATCAGTGTGGAGGGGGCGAACACTGAAGCTTTCTTT.

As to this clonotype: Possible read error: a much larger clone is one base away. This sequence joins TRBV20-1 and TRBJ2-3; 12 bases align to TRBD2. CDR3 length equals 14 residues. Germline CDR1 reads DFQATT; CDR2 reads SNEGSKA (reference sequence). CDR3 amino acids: CSARGLAGTDAQYF. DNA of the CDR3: TGCAGTGCTAGGGGACTAGCGGGCACAGATGCGCAGTATTTT.

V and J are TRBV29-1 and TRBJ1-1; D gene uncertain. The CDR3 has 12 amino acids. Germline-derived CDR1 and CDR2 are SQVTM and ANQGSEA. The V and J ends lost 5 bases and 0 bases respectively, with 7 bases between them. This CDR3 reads CSVLWMNTEAFF. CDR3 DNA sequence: TGCAGCGTTCTATGGATGAACACTGAAGCTTTCTTT.

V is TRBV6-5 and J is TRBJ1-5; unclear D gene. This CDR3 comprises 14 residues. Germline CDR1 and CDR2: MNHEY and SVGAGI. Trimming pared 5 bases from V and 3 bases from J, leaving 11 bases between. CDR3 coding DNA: TGTGCCAGCAGTCAGACGGCTTTCAATCAGCCCCAGCATTTT. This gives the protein CASSQTAFNQPQHF.

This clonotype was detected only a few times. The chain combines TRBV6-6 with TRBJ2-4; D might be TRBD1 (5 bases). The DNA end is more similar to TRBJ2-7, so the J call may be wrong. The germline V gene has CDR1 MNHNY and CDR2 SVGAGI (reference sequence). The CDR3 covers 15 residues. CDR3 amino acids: CASSYSRQGNYEQYF. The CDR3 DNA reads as TGTGCCAGCAGTTACTCGCGTCAGGGTAACTACGAGCAGTACTTC.

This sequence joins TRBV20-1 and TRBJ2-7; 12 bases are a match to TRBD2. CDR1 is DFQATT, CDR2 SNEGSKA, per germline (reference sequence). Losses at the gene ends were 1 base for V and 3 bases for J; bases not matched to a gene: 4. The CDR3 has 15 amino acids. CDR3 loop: CSARGSLAGGYEQYF. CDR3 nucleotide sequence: TGCAGTGCTAGAGGTTCACTAGCGGGAGGCTACGAGCAGTACTTC.

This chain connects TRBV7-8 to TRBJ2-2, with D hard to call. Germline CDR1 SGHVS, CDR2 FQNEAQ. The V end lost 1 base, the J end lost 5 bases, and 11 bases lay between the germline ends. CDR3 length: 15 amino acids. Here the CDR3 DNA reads TGTGCCAGCAGCTTAGGGCAGCTCGGGACCGGGGAGCTGTTTTTT. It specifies CASSLGQLGTGELFF.

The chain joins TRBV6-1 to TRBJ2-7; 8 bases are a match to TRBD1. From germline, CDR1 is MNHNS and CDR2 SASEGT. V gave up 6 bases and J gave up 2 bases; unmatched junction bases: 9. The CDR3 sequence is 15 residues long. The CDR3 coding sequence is TGTGCCAGCAGGGGACCGGACAGGGTTCCCTACGAGCAGTACTTC. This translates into CASRGPDRVPYEQYF.

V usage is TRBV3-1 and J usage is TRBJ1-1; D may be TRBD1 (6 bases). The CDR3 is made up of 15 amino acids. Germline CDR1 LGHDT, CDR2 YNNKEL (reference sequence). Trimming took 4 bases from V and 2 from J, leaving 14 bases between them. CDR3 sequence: CASSRSGHRNTEAFF. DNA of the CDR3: TGTGCCAGCAGCCGATCGGGACACAGAAACACTGAAGCTTTCTTT.

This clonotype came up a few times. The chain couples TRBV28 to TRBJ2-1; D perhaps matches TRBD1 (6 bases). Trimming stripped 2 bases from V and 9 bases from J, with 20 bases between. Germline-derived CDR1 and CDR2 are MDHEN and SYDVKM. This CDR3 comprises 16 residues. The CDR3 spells CASSLNRASSWSEQFF. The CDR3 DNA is TGTGCCAGCAGTTTAAACAGGGCGTCTAGCTGGAGTGAGCAGTTCTTC.

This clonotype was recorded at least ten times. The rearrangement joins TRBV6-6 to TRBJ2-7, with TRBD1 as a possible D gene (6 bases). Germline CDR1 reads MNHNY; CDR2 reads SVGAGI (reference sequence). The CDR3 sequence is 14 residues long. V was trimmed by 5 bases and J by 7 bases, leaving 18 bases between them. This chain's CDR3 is CASSKAQGTREQYF. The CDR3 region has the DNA TGTGCCAGCAGTAAAGCACAGGGAACGAGGGAGCAGTACTTC.

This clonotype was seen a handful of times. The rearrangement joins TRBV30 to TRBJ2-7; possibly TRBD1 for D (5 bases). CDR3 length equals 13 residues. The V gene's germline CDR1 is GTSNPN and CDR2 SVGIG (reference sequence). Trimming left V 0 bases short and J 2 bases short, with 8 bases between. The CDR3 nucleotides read TGTGCCTGGAGTGTAGGGGCAGCCTACGAGCAGTACTTC. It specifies CAWSVGAAYEQYF.

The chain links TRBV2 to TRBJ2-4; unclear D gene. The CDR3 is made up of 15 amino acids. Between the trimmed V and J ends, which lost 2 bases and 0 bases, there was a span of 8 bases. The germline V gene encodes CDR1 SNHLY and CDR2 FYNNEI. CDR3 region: CASSEIYGAKNIQYF. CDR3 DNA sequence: TGTGCCAGCAGTGAAATATATGGAGCCAAAAACATTCAGTACTTC.

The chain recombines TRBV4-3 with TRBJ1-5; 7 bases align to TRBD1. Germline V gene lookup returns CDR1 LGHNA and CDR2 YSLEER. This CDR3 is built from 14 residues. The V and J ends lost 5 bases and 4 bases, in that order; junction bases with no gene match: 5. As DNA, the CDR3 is TGCGCCAGCAGCGCGGGACAGCAAAATCAGCCCCAGCATTTT. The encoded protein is CASSAGQQNQPQHF.

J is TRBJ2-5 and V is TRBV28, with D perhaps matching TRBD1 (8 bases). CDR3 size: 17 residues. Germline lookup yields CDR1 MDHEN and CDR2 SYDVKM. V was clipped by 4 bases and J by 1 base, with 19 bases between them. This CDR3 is CASSSGEGGQAQETQYF. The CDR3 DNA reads TGTGCCAGCAGTTCTGGGGAGGGGGGACAGGCCCAAGAGACCCAGTACTTC. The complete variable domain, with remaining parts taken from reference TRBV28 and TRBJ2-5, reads DVKVTQSSRYLVKRTGEKVFLECVQDMDHENMFWYRQDPGLGLRLIYFSYDVKMKEKGDIPEGYSVSREKKERFSLILESASTNQTSMYLCASSSGEGGQAQETQYFGPGTRLLVL.

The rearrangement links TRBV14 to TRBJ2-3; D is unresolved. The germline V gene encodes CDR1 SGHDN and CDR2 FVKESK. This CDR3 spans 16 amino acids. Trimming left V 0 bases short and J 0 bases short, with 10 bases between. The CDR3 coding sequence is TGTGCCAGCAGCCAAGATCTACTAATGAGCACAGATACGCAGTATTTT. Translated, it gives CASSQDLLMSTDTQYF. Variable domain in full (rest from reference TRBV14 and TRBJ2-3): EAGVTQFPSHSVIEKGQTVTLRCDPISGHDNLYWYRRVMGKEIKFLLHFVKESKQDESGMPNNRFLAERTGGTYSTLKVQPAELEDSGVYFCASSQDLLMSTDTQYFGPGTRLTVL.

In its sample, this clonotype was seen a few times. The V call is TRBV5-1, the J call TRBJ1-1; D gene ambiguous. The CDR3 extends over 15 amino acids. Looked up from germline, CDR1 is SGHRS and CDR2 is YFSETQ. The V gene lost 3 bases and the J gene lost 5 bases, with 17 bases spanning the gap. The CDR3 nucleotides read TGCGCCAGCAGCTATAGTTCGGGCCTTCGAACTGAAGCTTTCTTT. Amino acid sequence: CASSYSSGLRTEAFF. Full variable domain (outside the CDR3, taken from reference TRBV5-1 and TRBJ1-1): KAGVTQTPRYLIKTRGQQVTLSCSPISGHRSVSWYQQTPGQGLQFLFEYFSETQRNKGNFPGRFSGRQFSNSRSEMNVSTLELGDSALYLCASSYSSGLRTEAFFGQGTRLTVV.